Sequencing of this TCR beta chain was carried out in a study of CD8 T cells in ankylosing spondylitis. The CDR3 has 15 residues. Trimming took off 5 bases at V and 4 bases at J, with 17 bases between the two ends. The germline gives CDR1 SGHTA, CDR2 FQGNSA. MiXCR, applied by TCRdb to the 5' RACE reads, yields one record per CDR3 protein. Here the sample spans about 800,000 distinct CDR3 sequences, approximately 12% being singletons. Worth noting for this clonotype: Its antigen is still unknown.

Study-wide points: Made up of 7 to 9 highly homologous variants, a TCR beta motif appeared characteristic of ankylosing spondylitis blood. The study looked at matched synovial fluid samples from ankylosing spondylitis patients. Disease-linked clones were reported to be significantly enriched there. Some of these motif variants have turned up before, in reports on reactive arthritis synovial fluid and blood. Relatively scarce in peripheral blood, disease-linked clones were CD8+.

The chain uses TRBV7-2 and TRBJ1-2, with D maybe TRBD1 (5 bases). The TCR sequence derives from a male donor with ankylosing spondylitis. What was sequenced was blood, either unsorted or a sorted T cell fraction (not recorded which). CDR3 bases: TGTGCCAGCAGCCCCGCCAGGCGGGGGACCTATGGCTACACCTTC. It codes for CASSPARRGTYGYTF. Together with reference TRBV7-2 and TRBJ1-2, the CDR3 gives the full variable domain: GAGVSQSPSNKVTEKGKDVELRCDPISGHTALYWYRQSLGQGLEFLIYFQGNSAPDKSGLPSDRFSAERTGGSVSTLTIQRTQQEDSAVYLCASSPARRGTYGYTFGSGTRLTVV.